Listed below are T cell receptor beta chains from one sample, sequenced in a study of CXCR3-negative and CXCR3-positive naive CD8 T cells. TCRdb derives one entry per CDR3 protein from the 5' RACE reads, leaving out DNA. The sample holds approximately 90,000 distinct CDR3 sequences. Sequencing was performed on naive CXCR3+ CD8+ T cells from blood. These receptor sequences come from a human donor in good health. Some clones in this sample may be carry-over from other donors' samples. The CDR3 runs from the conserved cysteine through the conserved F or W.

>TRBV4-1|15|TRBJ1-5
CASSQDFTSNQPQHF
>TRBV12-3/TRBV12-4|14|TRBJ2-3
CASSSTGSTDTQYF
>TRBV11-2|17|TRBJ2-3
CASSPGGPHTSTDTQYF
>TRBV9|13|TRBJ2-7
CASSIGQAYEQYF
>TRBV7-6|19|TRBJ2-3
CASSDSLTGTSGGTDTQYF
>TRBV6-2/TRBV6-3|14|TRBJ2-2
CASSQGQHTGELFF
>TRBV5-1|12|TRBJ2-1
CASSFSQTEQFF
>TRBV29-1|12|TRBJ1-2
CSVEGGSQGYTF
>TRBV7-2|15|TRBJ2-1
CASSPGLAGGNEQFF
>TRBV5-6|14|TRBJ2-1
CASSLGGLYNEQFF
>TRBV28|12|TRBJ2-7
CASSLGPAEQYF
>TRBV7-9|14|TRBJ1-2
CASSDEGFSYGYTF
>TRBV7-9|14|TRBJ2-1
CASSFLAGEREQFF
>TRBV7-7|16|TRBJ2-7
CASSFPTQGAFYEQYF
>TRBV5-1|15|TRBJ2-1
CASSLERGEYNEQFF
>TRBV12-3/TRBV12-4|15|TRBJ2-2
CASSYRAANTGELFF
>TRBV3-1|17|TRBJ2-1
CASSPPLREVGHNEQFF
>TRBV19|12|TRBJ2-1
CASSMSIAEQFF
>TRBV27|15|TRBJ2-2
CASRSGTSYTGELFF
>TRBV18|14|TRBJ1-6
CASSGIGIASPLHF
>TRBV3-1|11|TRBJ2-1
CASGQYNEQFF
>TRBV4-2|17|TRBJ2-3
CASSPGGPSTLTDTQYF
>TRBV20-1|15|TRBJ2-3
CSAWLLAGDTDTQYF
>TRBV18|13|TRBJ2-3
CASSPQGTDTQYF
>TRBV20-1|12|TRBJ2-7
CSASITSYEQYF
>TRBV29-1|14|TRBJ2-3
CSVEVLDFTDTQYF
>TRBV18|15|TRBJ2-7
CASSPGAGPAYEQYF
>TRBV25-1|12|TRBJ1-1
CATSRGDTEAFF
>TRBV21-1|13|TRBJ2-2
CASSLGQSGELFF
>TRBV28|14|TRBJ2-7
CASTLSEGFGEQYF
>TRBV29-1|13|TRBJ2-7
CSVEDQETYEQYF
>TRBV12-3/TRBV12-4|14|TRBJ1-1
CASSPKDSNTEAFF
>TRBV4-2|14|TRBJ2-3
CASSQVVETDTQYF
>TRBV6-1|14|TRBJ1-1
CASRFPGLNTEAFF
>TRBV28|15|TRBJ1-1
CASSLRTGRNTEAFF
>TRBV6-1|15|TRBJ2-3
CASSEEDGSTDTQYF
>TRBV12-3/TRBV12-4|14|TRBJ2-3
CASSPELGPDTQYF
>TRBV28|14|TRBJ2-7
CASIQDRGLDEQYF
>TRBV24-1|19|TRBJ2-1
CATSGRGNRTTLSYNEQFF
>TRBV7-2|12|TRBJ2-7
CASSLGWGDRHF
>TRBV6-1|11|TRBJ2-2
CASSEIGELFF
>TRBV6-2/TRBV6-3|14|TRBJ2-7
CASSYEGLEYEQYF
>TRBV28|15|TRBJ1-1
CASRFPTGGGSEAFF
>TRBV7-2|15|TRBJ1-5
CASSPLTGSNQPQHF
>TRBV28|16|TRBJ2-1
CASRTHRVQEADEQFF
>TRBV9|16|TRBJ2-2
CASSSRTSGSTGELFF
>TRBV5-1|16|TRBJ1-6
CASSFLSGGSNSPLHF
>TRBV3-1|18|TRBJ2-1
CASSQERGKSLYYNEQFF
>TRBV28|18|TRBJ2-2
CASSPHSRVSDLTGELFF
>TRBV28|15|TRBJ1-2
CASSFSRGRNYGYTF
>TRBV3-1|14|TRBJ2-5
CASSQGGGPRTQYF
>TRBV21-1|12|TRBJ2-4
CASRPRENIQYF
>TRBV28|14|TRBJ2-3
CTSSLLAGGDTQYF
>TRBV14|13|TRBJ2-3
CASSPGWADTQYF
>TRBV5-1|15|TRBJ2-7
CASSLGLADGYEQYF
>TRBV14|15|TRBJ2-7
CASSHEGAGNGEQYF
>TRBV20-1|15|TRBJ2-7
CSARGPGAVDYEQYF